The clone carrying this T cell receptor (beta chain) was observed a handful of times. Its specificity is unknown. The V end lost 4 bases, the J end lost 5 bases, and 13 bases lay between the germline ends. Germline V lookup: CDR1 SGHRS, CDR2 YFSETQ. This CDR3 is built from 14 residues. The PCR employed 60 Vbeta primers together with 13 Jbeta primers. The method was immunoSEQ multiplex PCR; TCRdb's version includes in-frame clones alone and lacks a portion of them. The table has under 150,000 clones, 50% to 75% seen once. This specimen belongs to a study of cytomegalovirus exposure and HLA in healthy donors. Study in general: Genetic ancestry analysis placed around 76% of the 400 or so donors that were genotyped in the Caucasian-associated cluster. Points from the study as a whole: Reports described diagnosis of cytomegalovirus status by the classifier as highly specific and sensitive. The study carried out a later analysis of TCR beta sequences. It associated approximately 16,000 of them with specific HLA alleles at a false discovery rate of 0.05.

The genes are TRBV5-1 and TRBJ2-1, with D possibly TRBD2 on 6 matching bases. The sample taken for sequencing was PBMCs. This TCR came from a woman aged 40 to 49 in good health and CMV-seronegative. In DNA, the CDR3 is TGCGCCAGCAGCGCGGGGACCCCCAACAATGAGCAGTTCTTC. Its translation is CASSAGTPNNEQFF.